These T cell receptor beta chains were read from a single sample in a study of blood T cell repertoires in COVID-19. Generated by immunoSEQ multiplex PCR, the TCRdb table keeps only in-frame clones and is missing some. The sample records around 150,000 clones, just over 85% being singletons. Sequencing used peripheral blood. The receptor set was obtained from a man aged 65 to 85 with acute or convalescent COVID-19. Each CDR3 is given with its conserved first and last residue. Fields, in order: V gene, J gene, D gene, clone size, CDR3 protein, CDR3 DNA. A D gene is named only where the DNA matches it firmly. The size entry is marked missing in some rows and otherwise reads once, few, many or a size class.

TRBV28	TRBJ2-2	TRBD2	once	CASRIGLAGAGELFF	TGTGCCAGCCGTATCGGGCTAGCGGGAGCCGGGGAGCTGTTTTTT
TRBV9	TRBJ2-1	TRBD2	NA	CASSVEGTSGRRNEQFF	TGTGCCAGCAGCGTAGAGGGGACTAGCGGGAGGAGAAATGAGCAGTTCTTC
TRBV24-1	TRBJ2-3	TRBD2	NA	CATSEGGRGGTDTQYF	TGTGCCACCAGTGAAGGCGGGAGAGGTGGCACAGATACGCAGTATTTT
TRBV7-9	TRBJ2-5	TRBD2	NA	CASSAWTSGRVRGETQYF	TGTGCCAGCAGCGCCTGGACTAGCGGGAGGGTCCGGGGAGAGACCCAGTACTTC
TRBV19	TRBJ2-3	TRBD1	NA	CASTNHDRDRLNF	TGTGCCAGTACTAATCACGACCGGGACAGGCTCAATTTT
TRBV7-3	TRBJ2-1	TRBD2	NA	CASSRGTSGSSEQFF	TGTGCCAGCAGCAGAGGGACTAGCGGGAGCAGTGAGCAGTTCTTC
TRBV6-5	TRBJ2-1	NA	once	CASSYRRGSYNEQFF	TGTGCCAGCAGTTATAGGCGGGGCTCCTACAATGAGCAGTTCTTC
TRBV6-5	TRBJ1-1	NA	NA	CASSPGRGNTEAFF	TGTGCCAGCAGTCCCGGCCGGGGGAACACTGAAGCTTTCTTT
TRBV2	TRBJ2-1	NA	NA	CASSEDQAGNEQFF	TGTGCCAGCAGTGAAGACCAGGCCGGTAATGAGCAGTTCTTC
TRBV29-1	TRBJ2-7	NA	NA	CSVLVPHTYEQYF	TGCAGCGTCCTAGTTCCCCATACCTACGAGCAGTACTTC
TRBV27	TRBJ2-1	NA	NA	CASTGTLYNEQFF	TGTGCCAGCACCGGGACACTCTACAATGAGCAGTTCTTC
TRBV6-2/TRBV6-3	TRBJ2-7	TRBD2	NA	CASSYSTPSGRAHEQYF	TGTGCCAGCAGTTACTCGACGCCTAGCGGGAGGGCCCACGAGCAGTACTTC
TRBV25-1	TRBJ1-1	NA	few	CASSPRGYTEAFF	TGTGCCAGCAGCCCCAGGGGTTACACTGAAGCTTTCTTT
TRBV7-2	TRBJ2-3	NA	few	CASSLGAKKSSTDTQYF	TGTGCCAGCAGCTTAGGGGCTAAAAAATCTAGCACAGATACGCAGTATTTT
TRBV19	TRBJ2-5	NA	NA	CASSTPGVPQETQYF	TGTGCCAGTAGTACACCAGGCGTCCCCCAAGAGACCCAGTACTTC
TRBV4-1	TRBJ1-2	NA	NA	CASFSTGHGYTF	TGCGCCAGTTTCTCAACAGGGCATGGCTACACCTTC
TRBV27	TRBJ2-3	NA	NA	CASTSLLRQGRTDTQYF	TGTGCCAGCACGTCTCTGCTCCGGCAGGGCCGCACAGATACGCAGTATTTT
TRBV14	TRBJ2-3	NA	NA	CASSPQGGFADTQYF	TGTGCCAGCAGCCCCCAGGGGGGCTTTGCAGATACGCAGTATTTT
TRBV7-9	TRBJ1-1	TRBD1	NA	CASSPQTGGRTEAFF	TGTGCCAGCAGCCCCCAGACAGGGGGTAGAACTGAAGCTTTCTTT
TRBV19	TRBJ2-1	TRBD1	NA	CASSKGRQGVYQYNEQFF	TGTGCCAGTAGTAAAGGCAGACAGGGGGTCTACCAGTACAATGAGCAGTTCTTC
TRBV5-1	TRBJ2-2	TRBD2	NA	CASSLAGGDTGELFF	TGCGCCAGCAGCCTAGCGGGAGGAGACACCGGGGAGCTGTTTTTT
TRBV2	TRBJ2-7	TRBD1	NA	CASRGQGYVHEQYF	TGTGCCAGCAGGGGACAGGGGTATGTTCACGAGCAGTACTTC
TRBV9	TRBJ2-6	TRBD1	NA	CASSVVGGTGANVLTF	TGTGCCAGCAGCGTAGTAGGGGGCACTGGGGCCAACGTCCTGACTTTC
TRBV6-2/TRBV6-3	TRBJ1-1	NA	NA	CASSLLGRDTEAFF	TGTGCCAGCAGCCTACTAGGGAGGGACACTGAAGCTTTCTTT
TRBV6-6	TRBJ2-5	TRBD1	once	CASSYRTGRGGETQYF	TGTGCCAGCAGTTACCGGACAGGGAGAGGAGGGGAGACCCAGTACTTC
TRBV5-4	TRBJ2-5	TRBD2	once	CASSSGLAGVQETQYF	TGTGCCAGCAGCTCCGGACTAGCGGGAGTCCAAGAGACCCAGTACTTC
TRBV28	TRBJ2-7	NA	NA	CASSSSQGGKSREQYF	TGTGCCAGCAGTTCCTCCCAGGGGGGTAAGTCCCGCGAGCAGTACTTC
TRBV3-1/TRBV3-2	TRBJ2-7	NA	NA	CASSQNSLLYEQYF	TGTGCCAGCAGCCAGAACAGTCTTCTCTACGAGCAGTACTTC
TRBV10-2	TRBJ1-3	TRBD1	NA	CASSRGQGSSGNTIYF	TGCGCCAGCAGTAGAGGACAGGGCTCCTCTGGAAACACCATATATTTT
TRBV5-1	TRBJ1-1	TRBD1	NA	CASSLGSGQDTEAFF	TGCGCCAGCAGCTTAGGGTCGGGACAGGACACTGAAGCTTTCTTT
TRBV7-9	TRBJ2-5	TRBD2	NA	CASSLGGSAETQYF	TGTGCCAGCAGCTTGGGAGGGTCGGCAGAGACCCAGTACTTC
TRBV7-2	TRBJ2-3	NA	NA	CASSLGGQLASSTDTQYF	TGTGCCAGCAGCTTAGGGGGGCAACTAGCGTCTAGCACAGATACGCAGTATTTT
TRBV11-1	TRBJ2-2	TRBD2	NA	CASSLEGLAAKGELFF	TGTGCCAGCAGCTTAGAGGGACTAGCGGCGAAAGGGGAGCTGTTTTTT
TRBV7-2	TRBJ2-7	TRBD2	once	CASSFSPGLAYEQYF	TGTGCCAGCAGCTTCTCTCCGGGACTAGCATACGAGCAGTACTTC
TRBV6-5	TRBJ2-7	TRBD2	NA	CASRRGTSSDEQYF	TGTGCCAGCAGACGAGGGACTAGCAGCGACGAGCAGTACTTC
TRBV7-3	TRBJ2-1	TRBD2	NA	CASSLDGRAWNEQFF	TGTGCCAGCAGCTTAGACGGGAGGGCCTGGAATGAGCAGTTCTTC
TRBV3-1/TRBV3-2	TRBJ2-7	TRBD1	NA	CASSYTGEPYEQYF	TGTGCCAGCAGCTATACAGGGGAACCCTACGAGCAGTACTTC
TRBV7-3	TRBJ1-6	NA	NA	CASSLVSYNSPLHF	TGTGCCAGCAGCTTAGTCAGTTATAATTCACCCCTCCACTTT
TRBV7-7	TRBJ1-1	NA	NA	CASSLARVKEKNTEAFF	TGTGCTAGCAGCTTAGCCAGGGTCAAGGAAAAGAACACTGAAGCTTTCTTT
TRBV24-1	TRBJ1-1	NA	NA	CATRLQGNTEAFF	TGTGCCACCAGATTACAGGGAAACACTGAAGCTTTCTTT
TRBV29-1	TRBJ2-3	TRBD1	few	CSVGDRSTDTQYF	TGCAGCGTAGGGGACAGGAGCACAGATACGCAGTATTTT
TRBV11-2	TRBJ2-1	TRBD2	NA	CASSLGGSFYNEQFF	TGTGCCAGCAGCTTAGGCGGGAGTTTTTACAATGAGCAGTTCTTC
TRBV10-3	TRBJ1-1	NA	few	CAISNSGVAGTEAFF	TGTGCCATCAGTAACTCGGGTGTCGCGGGCACTGAAGCTTTCTTT
TRBV7-2	TRBJ1-6	NA	once	CASSLGANNSPLHF	TGTGCCAGCAGCTTAGGCGCCAATAATTCACCCCTCCACTTT
TRBV9	TRBJ2-5	TRBD2	NA	CASSQNLAGAETQYF	TGTGCCAGCAGCCAAAATTTAGCGGGAGCGGAGACCCAGTACTTC
TRBV16	TRBJ2-3	NA	NA	CASLYSGADTQYF	TGTGCCAGCCTCTACTCAGGGGCAGATACGCAGTATTTT
TRBV15	TRBJ2-5	NA	NA	CATSRARGSGETQYF	TGTGCCACCAGCAGAGCTCGGGGGTCAGGGGAGACCCAGTACTTC
TRBV19	TRBJ1-5	NA	NA	CASSIDRLNQPQHF	TGTGCCAGTAGTATAGACAGGCTAAATCAGCCCCAGCATTTT
TRBV28	TRBJ2-1	TRBD2	NA	CASSLFLAGGRNEQFF	TGTGCCAGCAGTTTATTCCTAGCGGGGGGTCGCAATGAGCAGTTCTTC
TRBV9	TRBJ2-7	TRBD2	NA	CASSDGLAGRSEQYF	TGTGCCAGCAGCGACGGACTAGCGGGCCGGTCCGAGCAGTACTTC
TRBV7-2	TRBJ2-2	TRBD2	NA	CASSLVSGGTGELFF	TGTGCCAGCAGCTTAGTCTCGGGAGGCACCGGGGAGCTGTTTTTT
TRBV4-1	TRBJ2-5	TRBD2	NA	CASSRGGMGETQYF	TGCGCCAGCAGCCGGGGGGGGATGGGAGAGACCCAGTACTTC
TRBV5-8	TRBJ2-1	TRBD1	NA	CASSHGQGPTYNEQFF	TGTGCCAGCAGCCACGGACAGGGACCGACCTACAATGAGCAGTTCTTC
TRBV11-2	TRBJ1-6	NA	NA	CASSLYVGDPLHF	TGTGCCAGCAGCCTTTACGTCGGGGATCCCCTCCACTTT
TRBV14	TRBJ2-6	TRBD1	NA	CASSQEGQGATGANVLTF	TGTGCCAGCAGCCAAGAGGGACAGGGGGCAACTGGGGCCAACGTCCTGACTTTC
TRBV19	TRBJ2-1	TRBD2	NA	CASNPGLAGGPGNEQFF	TGTGCCAGTAATCCGGGACTAGCGGGAGGGCCGGGCAATGAGCAGTTCTTC
TRBV5-1	TRBJ1-1	NA	NA	CASSLGQGSEAFF	TGCGCCAGCAGCTTGGGTCAGGGGTCTGAAGCTTTCTTT
TRBV9	TRBJ2-5	NA	NA	CASSATRALHTETQYF	TGTGCCAGCAGCGCGACGCGGGCCCTTCATACAGAGACCCAGTACTTC
TRBV7-2	TRBJ2-7	TRBD2	NA	CASSLALAGPYEQYF	TGTGCCAGCAGCTTAGCACTAGCGGGACCCTACGAGCAGTACTTC
TRBV15	TRBJ2-1	TRBD2	NA	CATSRDLAGGPNEQFF	TGTGCCACCAGCAGGGACCTAGCGGGAGGGCCCAATGAGCAGTTCTTC